The 4 T cell receptor beta chains listed next were all sequenced from one sample in a study of T cells in Graves' hyperthyroidism and ophthalmopathy. Amplification of TCR beta CDR3 regions was performed using RNA transcripts as template. Primed by the HTBI set, a first-round RT-PCR was run on the TCR CDR3. TCRdb called the multiplex PCR reads again in MiXCR, with one record for every CDR3 protein. The table has hundreds of thousands of distinct CDR3 sequences, 15% to 18% seen once; the top ten hold roughly 7.4%. Sequencing used blood. These TCRs come from a woman younger than 30 with Graves' hyperthyroidism.

This clonotype showed up many times. The rearrangement uses TRBV7-9 and TRBJ2-1; perhaps TRBD2 as D (5 bases). V was pared by 4 bases and J by 4 bases, with 11 bases between. The germline CDR1 and CDR2 sequences are SEHNR and FQNEAQ (reference sequence). CDR3 length equals 14 residues. This CDR3 reads CASSSPGRYNEQFF. As DNA, the CDR3 is TGTGCCAGCAGCTCGCCGGGGAGATACAATGAGCAGTTCTTC.

In its sample, this clonotype was seen many times. The CDR3 sequence is CASSITRGLLSTDTQYF. Written as DNA, the CDR3 is TGTGCCAGTAGTATAACCAGGGGGCTGCTTAGCACAGATACGCAGTATTTT. The chain recombines TRBV19 with TRBJ2-3; 8 bases align to TRBD1. V lost 2 bases, J lost 0 bases, and 7 bases stayed unmatched. Germline loops: CDR1 LNHDA, CDR2 SQIVND (reference sequence). This CDR3 is built from 17 residues.

This clonotype was counted a few times. V is TRBV29-1 and J is TRBJ1-4; no clear D. With 2 bases removed from V and 8 bases from J, the gap between germline ends came to 12 bases. CDR3 length: 13 residues. Germline values: CDR1 SQVTM, CDR2 ANQGSEA. CDR3 in amino acids: CSVELLTDEKLFF. CDR3 nucleotide sequence: TGCAGCGTTGAACTTTTAACAGACGAAAAACTGTTTTTT.

This clonotype was found many times. The CDR3 reads CASTISGGEAFF. The CDR3 region has the DNA TGCGCCAGCACTATCTCGGGGGGTGAAGCTTTCTTT. The chain is built from TRBV10-2 and TRBJ1-1; D might be TRBD1 (5 bases). Trimming took off 7 bases at V and 7 bases at J, with 13 bases between the two ends. The CDR3 has 12 amino acids. CDR1 and CDR2 (germline): WSHSY, SAAADI.